The clone carrying this T cell receptor (beta chain) was seen a single time. What it recognizes is unknown. V gave up 3 bases and J gave up 4 bases; unmatched junction bases: 4. CDR3 size: 15 residues. Germline values: CDR1 MNHNS, CDR2 SASEGT. The data belong to a study of T cells in Graves' hyperthyroidism and ophthalmopathy. Study context: Peripheral blood was obtained at initial diagnosis, preceding any treatment. Study findings and constraints: In blood, most of the thyroid clonotypes expanded above 0.001 were also present.

Amplification targeted TCR beta CDR3 regions from RNA transcripts. TCR CDR3 underwent first-round RT-PCR with the HTBI primer set. From the multiplex PCR reads, TCRdb called clonotypes with MiXCR, one entry per CDR3 protein. The data hold a few hundred thousand distinct CDR3 sequences, with roughly 20% observed a single time. Hyperthyroidism, newly diagnosed and lasting under 2 months, affected patients aged 18 to 65. The PBMCs had their origin in about 9.7 ml of fresh peripheral blood. V usage is TRBV6-1 and J usage is TRBJ2-1, with 9 bases identical to TRBD1. The sequence was obtained from a man aged 18 to 30 with Graves' hyperthyroidism. What was sequenced was blood. CDR3 region: CASSEDRGGYNEQFF. The CDR3 nucleotides read TGTGCCAGCAGTGAGGACAGGGGTGGGTACAATGAGCAGTTCTTC.